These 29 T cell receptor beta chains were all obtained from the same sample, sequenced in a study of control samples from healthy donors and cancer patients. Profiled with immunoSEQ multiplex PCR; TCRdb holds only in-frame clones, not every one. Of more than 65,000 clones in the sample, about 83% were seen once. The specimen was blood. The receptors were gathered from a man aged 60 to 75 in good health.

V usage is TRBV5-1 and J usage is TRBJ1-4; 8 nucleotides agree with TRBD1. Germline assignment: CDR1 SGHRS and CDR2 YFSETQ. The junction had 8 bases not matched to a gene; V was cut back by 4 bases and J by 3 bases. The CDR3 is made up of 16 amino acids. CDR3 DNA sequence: TGCGCCAGCAGCCGGGACAGGAATTCTCCTAATGAAAAACTGTTTTTT. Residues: CASSRDRNSPNEKLFF.

CDR3 nucleotides: TGTGCCTGGAGTGTACTAGGACAGGCCGCGGGAGCTTTCTTT. Protein product: CAWSVLGQAAGAFF. V and J are TRBV30 and TRBJ1-1; 7 bases match TRBD1. Germline assignment: CDR1 GTSNPN and CDR2 SVGIG (reference sequence). The CDR3 is 14 amino acids. V lost 0 bases, J lost 10 bases, and 11 bases stayed unmatched.

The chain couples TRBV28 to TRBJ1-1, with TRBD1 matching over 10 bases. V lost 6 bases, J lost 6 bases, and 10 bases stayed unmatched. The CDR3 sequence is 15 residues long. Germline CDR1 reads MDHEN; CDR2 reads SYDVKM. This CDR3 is CASSPATGGIAEAFF. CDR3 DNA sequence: TGTGCCAGCAGCCCCGCGACAGGGGGCATAGCTGAAGCTTTCTTT.

The CDR3 DNA follows: TGTGCCAGCACCCCCCGGGGGGGTCATAGCAATCAGCCCCAGCATTTT. This sequence encodes CASTPRGGHSNQPQHF. This chain links TRBV7-4 with TRBJ1-5; possibly TRBD1 for D (5 bases). CDR3 length: 16 residues. The V and J ends lost 7 bases and 0 bases respectively, with 16 bases between them. CDR1 SGHVT and CDR2 SQSDAQ come from the germline V gene. The whole variable domain, filled in from reference TRBV7-4 and TRBJ1-5, reads GAGVSQSPRYKVAKRGRDVALRCDSISGHVTLYWYRQTLGQGSEVLTYSQSDAQRDKSGRPSGRFSAERPERSVSTLKIQRTEQGDSAVYLCASTPRGGHSNQPQHFGDGTRLSIL.

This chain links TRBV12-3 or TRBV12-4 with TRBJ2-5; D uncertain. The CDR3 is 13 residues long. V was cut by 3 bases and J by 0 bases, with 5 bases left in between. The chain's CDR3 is CASSLMYQETQYF. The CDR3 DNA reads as TGTGCCAGCAGTTTGATGTACCAAGAGACCCAGTACTTC.

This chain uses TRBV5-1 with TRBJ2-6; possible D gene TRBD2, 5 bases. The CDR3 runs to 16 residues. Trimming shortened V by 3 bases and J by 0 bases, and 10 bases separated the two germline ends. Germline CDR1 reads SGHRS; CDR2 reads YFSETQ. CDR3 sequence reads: CASSSSGFSGANVLTF. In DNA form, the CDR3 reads TGCGCCAGCAGCTCATCGGGGTTCTCTGGGGCCAACGTCCTGACTTTC. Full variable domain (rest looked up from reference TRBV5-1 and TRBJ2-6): KAGVTQTPRYLIKTRGQQVTLSCSPISGHRSVSWYQQTPGQGLQFLFEYFSETQRNKGNFPGRFSGRQFSNSRSEMNVSTLELGDSALYLCASSSSGFSGANVLTFGAGSRLTVL.

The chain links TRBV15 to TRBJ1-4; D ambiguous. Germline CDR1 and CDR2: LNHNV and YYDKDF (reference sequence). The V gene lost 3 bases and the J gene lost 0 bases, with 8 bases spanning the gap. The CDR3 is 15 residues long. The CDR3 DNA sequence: TGTGCCACCAGCAGCGTAAGGCCAACTAATGAAAAACTGTTTTTT. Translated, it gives CATSSVRPTNEKLFF.

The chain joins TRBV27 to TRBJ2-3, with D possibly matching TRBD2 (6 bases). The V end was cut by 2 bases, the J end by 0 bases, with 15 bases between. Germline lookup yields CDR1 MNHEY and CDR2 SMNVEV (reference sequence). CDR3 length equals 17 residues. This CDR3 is CASSLKRAPGSTDTQYF. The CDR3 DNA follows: TGTGCCAGCAGTTTAAAGCGGGCCCCTGGTAGCACAGATACGCAGTATTTT.

CDR3 protein: CASSTQTGVKAGELFF. CDR3 sequence (DNA): TGTGCCAGCAGCACCCAGACAGGGGTGAAGGCCGGGGAGCTGTTTTTT. V is TRBV9 and J is TRBJ2-2; 8 bases match TRBD1. Germline loops: CDR1 SGDLS, CDR2 YYNGEE. CDR3 length equals 16 residues. V was clipped by 4 bases and J by 6 bases; unmatched bases: 11.

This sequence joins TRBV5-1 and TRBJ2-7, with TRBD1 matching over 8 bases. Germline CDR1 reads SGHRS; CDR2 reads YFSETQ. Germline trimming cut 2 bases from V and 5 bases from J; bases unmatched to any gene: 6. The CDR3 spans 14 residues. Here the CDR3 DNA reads TGCGCCAGCAGCTTTGGACAGGGCGCGGACGAGCAGTACTTC. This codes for CASSFGQGADEQYF.

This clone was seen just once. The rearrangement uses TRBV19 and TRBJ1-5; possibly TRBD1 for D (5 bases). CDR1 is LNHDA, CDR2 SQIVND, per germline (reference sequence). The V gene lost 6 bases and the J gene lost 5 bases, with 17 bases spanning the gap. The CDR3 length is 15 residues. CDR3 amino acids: CASRGPGSAHQPQHF. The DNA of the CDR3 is TGTGCCAGTAGGGGGCCGGGGAGCGCTCATCAGCCCCAGCATTTT. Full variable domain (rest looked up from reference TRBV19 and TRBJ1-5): DGGITQSPKYLFRKEGQNVTLSCEQNLNHDAMYWYRQDPGQGLRLIYYSQIVNDFQKGDIAEGYSVSREKKESFPLTVTSAQKNPTAFYLCASRGPGSAHQPQHFGDGTRLSIL.

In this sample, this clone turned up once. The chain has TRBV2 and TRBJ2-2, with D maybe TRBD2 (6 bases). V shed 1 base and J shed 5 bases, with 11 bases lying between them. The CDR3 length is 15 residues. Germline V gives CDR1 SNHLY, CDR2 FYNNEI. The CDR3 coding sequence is TGTGCCAGCAGTGAAGGCGGGGACTTTACCGGGGAGCTGTTTTTT. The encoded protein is CASSEGGDFTGELFF.

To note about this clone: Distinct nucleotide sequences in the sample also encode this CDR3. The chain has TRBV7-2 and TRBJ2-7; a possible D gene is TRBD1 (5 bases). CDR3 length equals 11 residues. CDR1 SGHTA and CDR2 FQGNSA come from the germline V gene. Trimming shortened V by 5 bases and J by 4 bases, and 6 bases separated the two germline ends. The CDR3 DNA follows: TGTGCCAGCAGCGACAGATACGAGCAGTACTTC. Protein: CASSDRYEQYF.

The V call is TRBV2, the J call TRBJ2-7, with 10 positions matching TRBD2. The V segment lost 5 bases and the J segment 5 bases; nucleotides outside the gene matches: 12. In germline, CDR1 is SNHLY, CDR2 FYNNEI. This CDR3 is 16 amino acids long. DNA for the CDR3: TGTGCCAGCAGTTTAAGCGGGAGGGCCAAGGGAAACGAGCAGTACTTC. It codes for CASSLSGRAKGNEQYF.

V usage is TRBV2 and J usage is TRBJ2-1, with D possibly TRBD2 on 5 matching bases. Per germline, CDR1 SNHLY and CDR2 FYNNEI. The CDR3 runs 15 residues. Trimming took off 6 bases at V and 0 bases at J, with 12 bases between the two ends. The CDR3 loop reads CASSRLLSSYNEQFF. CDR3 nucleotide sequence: TGTGCCAGCAGCCGACTACTTAGCTCCTACAATGAGCAGTTCTTC.

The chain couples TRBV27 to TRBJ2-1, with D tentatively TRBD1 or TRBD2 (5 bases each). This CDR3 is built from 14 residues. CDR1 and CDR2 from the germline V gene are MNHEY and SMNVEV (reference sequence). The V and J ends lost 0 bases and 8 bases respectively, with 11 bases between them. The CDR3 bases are TGTGCCAGCAGTTTATCGGGGCTAGCTCATGAGCAGTTCTTC. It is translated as CASSLSGLAHEQFF.

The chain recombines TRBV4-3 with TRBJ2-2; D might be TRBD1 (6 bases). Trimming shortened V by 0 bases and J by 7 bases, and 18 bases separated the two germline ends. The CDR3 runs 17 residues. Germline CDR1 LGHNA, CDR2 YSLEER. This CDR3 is CASSQDDVGTIHGELFF. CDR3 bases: TGCGCCAGCAGCCAAGATGACGTCGGGACAATACACGGGGAGCTGTTTTTT.

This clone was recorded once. The CDR3 DNA follows: TGTGCCAGCAGCTCTAGGTTCACAGATACGCAGTATTTT. It yields the protein CASSSRFTDTQYF. The rearrangement uses TRBV7-7 and TRBJ2-3; no firm D call. The germline gives CDR1 SSHAT, CDR2 FNYEAQ (reference sequence). With 4 bases removed from V and 2 bases from J, the gap between germline ends came to 7 bases. The CDR3 is 13 amino acids.

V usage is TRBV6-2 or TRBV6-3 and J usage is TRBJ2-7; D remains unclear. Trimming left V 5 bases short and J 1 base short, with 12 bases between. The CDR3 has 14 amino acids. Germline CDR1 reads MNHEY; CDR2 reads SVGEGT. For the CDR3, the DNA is TGTGCCAGCAGTCTGCAATATAATTCCTACGAGCAGTACTTC. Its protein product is CASSLQYNSYEQYF.

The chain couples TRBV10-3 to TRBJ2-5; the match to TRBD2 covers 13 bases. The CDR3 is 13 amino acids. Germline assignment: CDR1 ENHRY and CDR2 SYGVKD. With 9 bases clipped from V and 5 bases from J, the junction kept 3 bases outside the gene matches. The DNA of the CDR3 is TGTGCCATAGGGACTAGCGGGAAGGAGACCCAGTACTTC. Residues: CAIGTSGKETQYF.

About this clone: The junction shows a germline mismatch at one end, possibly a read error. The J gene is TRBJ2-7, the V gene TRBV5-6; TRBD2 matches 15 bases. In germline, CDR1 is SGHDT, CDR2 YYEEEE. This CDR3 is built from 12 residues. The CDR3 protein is CASSFRTSGRAF. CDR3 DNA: TGTGCCAGCAGCTTCCGGACTAGCGGGAGGGCCTTC.

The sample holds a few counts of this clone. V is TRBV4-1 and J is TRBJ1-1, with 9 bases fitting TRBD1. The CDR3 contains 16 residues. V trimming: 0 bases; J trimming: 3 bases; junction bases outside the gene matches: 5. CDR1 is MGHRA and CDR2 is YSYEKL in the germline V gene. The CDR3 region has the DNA TGCGCCAGCAGCCAAGAACCGGGACAGGGACACACTGAAGCTTTCTTT. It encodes CASSQEPGQGHTEAFF.

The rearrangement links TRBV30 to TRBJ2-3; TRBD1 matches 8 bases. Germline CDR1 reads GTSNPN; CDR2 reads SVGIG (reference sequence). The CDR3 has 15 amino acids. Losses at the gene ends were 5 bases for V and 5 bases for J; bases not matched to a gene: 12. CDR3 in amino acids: CAWGRTGNFLDTQYF. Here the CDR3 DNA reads TGTGCCTGGGGAAGGACAGGGAATTTTTTAGATACGCAGTATTTT.

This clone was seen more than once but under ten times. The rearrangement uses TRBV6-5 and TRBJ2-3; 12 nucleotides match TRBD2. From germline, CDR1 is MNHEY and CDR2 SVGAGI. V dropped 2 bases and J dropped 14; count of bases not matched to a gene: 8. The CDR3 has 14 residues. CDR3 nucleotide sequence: TGTGCCAGCAGTTACGATGCGACTAGCGGGAGCGGGTATTTT. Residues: CASSYDATSGSGYF.

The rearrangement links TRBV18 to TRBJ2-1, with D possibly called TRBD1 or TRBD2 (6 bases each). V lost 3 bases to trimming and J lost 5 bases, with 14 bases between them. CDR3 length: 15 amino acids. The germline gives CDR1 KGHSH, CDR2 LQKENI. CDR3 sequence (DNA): TGTGCCAGCTCACCGATAGGGGGGTTAAACAATGAGCAGTTCTTC. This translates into CASSPIGGLNNEQFF. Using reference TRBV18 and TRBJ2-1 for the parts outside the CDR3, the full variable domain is NAGVMQNPRHLVRRRGQEARLRCSPMKGHSHVYWYRQLPEEGLKFMVYLQKENIIDESGMPKERFSAEFPKEGPSILRIQQVVRGDSAAYFCASSPIGGLNNEQFFGPGTRLTVL.

In nucleotides, the CDR3 is TGCGCCAGCAGCCCTTGGACAGGGGGCCCTACCAAAAACATTCAGTACTTC. Translation gives CASSPWTGGPTKNIQYF. The rearrangement joins TRBV5-1 to TRBJ2-4; 11 nucleotides align to TRBD1. The junction had 8 bases not matched to a gene; V was cut back by 4 bases and J by 2 bases. The CDR3 is 17 residues long. CDR1 SGHRS and CDR2 YFSETQ come from the germline V gene.

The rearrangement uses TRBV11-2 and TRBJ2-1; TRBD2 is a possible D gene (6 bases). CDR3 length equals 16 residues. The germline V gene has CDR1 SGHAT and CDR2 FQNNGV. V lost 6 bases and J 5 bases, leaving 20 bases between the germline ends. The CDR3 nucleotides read TGTGCCAGCAGTCCACTTAGTGATCGGACTAACAATGAGCAGTTCTTC. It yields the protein CASSPLSDRTNNEQFF.

The CDR3: CASSLEGSSYNSPLHF. The CDR3 bases are TGCGCCAGCAGCTTGGAGGGGAGCTCCTATAATTCACCCCTCCACTTT. V usage is TRBV5-1 and J usage is TRBJ1-6; tentative D call: TRBD1 (5 bases). Germline CDR1 and CDR2: SGHRS and YFSETQ. The CDR3 is 16 amino acids. V was clipped by 0 bases and J by 0 bases, with 7 bases between them.

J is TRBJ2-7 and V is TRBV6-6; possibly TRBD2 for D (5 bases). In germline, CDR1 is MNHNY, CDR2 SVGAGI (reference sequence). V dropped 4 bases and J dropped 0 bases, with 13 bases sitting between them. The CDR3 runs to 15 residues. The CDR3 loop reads CASSSGRGSSYEQYF. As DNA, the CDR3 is TGTGCCAGCAGTTCCGGACGGGGAAGCTCCTACGAGCAGTACTTC.